Shown below are 18 T cell receptor beta chains from a single sample sequenced in a study of control samples from healthy donors and cancer patients. Generated by immunoSEQ multiplex PCR, the TCRdb table keeps only in-frame clones and is missing some. The repertoire holds 150,000 or so clones, with roughly 93% as singletons. The specimen was blood. All receptors come from a man aged 18 to 30 in good health.

The rearrangement uses TRBV7-9 and TRBJ1-5; no reliable D call. Per the germline V gene, CDR1 is SEHNR and CDR2 is FQNEAQ (reference sequence). V lost 1 base and J 2 bases, leaving 12 bases between the germline ends. The CDR3 runs to 16 residues. The CDR3 nucleotides are TGTGCCAGCAGCTTAGGTACGACGCGGCGCAATCAGCCCCAGCATTTT. This gives the protein CASSLGTTRRNQPQHF.

The V gene is TRBV7-9, the J gene TRBJ1-1, with D unclear. This CDR3 has 12 amino acids. Trimming pared 3 bases from V and 11 bases from J, leaving 13 bases between. Germline-derived CDR1 and CDR2 are SEHNR and FQNEAQ (reference sequence). The CDR3: CASSLEREPAFF. CDR3 in DNA: TGTGCCAGCAGCTTGGAACGGGAGCCGGCTTTCTTT.

This chain uses TRBV7-2 with TRBJ2-7; D assignment may be TRBD1 or TRBD2 (6 bases each). Deletions cut 1 base from V and 1 base from J, with 14 bases between. CDR1 is SGHTA and CDR2 is FQGNSA in the germline V gene. CDR3 length: 16 residues. The CDR3 DNA reads as TGTGCCAGCAGCTTAGAGGGGGGCTTCGGGTCCTACGAGCAGTACTTC. Translating gives CASSLEGGFGSYEQYF.

The count of this clone is one. Here the CDR3 reads CSVEDPGQWGQSSGANVLTF. For the CDR3, the DNA is TGCAGCGTTGAAGATCCAGGACAGTGGGGACAGTCCTCTGGGGCCAACGTCCTGACTTTC. The chain couples TRBV29-1 to TRBJ2-6; 7 positions match TRBD1. The CDR3 covers 20 residues. The ends lost 0 bases at V and 0 bases at J; junction bases unmatched: 14. Germline V gives CDR1 SQVTM, CDR2 ANQGSEA.

The chain employs TRBV19 and TRBJ1-6, with D possibly TRBD1 on 5 matching bases. The CDR3 sequence is 14 residues long. V lost 6 bases, J lost 4 bases, and 10 bases lay in between. From germline, CDR1 is LNHDA and CDR2 SQIVND (reference sequence). CDR3 residues: CASRPGLYNSPLHF. The DNA for the CDR3 is TGTGCCAGTAGGCCGGGACTGTATAATTCACCCCTCCACTTT.

The chain carries TRBV29-1 and TRBJ1-1, with unresolved D. Trimming pared 1 base from V and 6 bases from J, leaving 9 bases between. The CDR3 spans 12 residues. Germline V CDR1 and CDR2: SQVTM, ANQGSEA. Written as DNA, the CDR3 is TGCAGCGTTGAAGGTCTCAGGTCTGAAGCTTTCTTT. The encoded protein is CSVEGLRSEAFF. Filled out from reference TRBV29-1 and TRBJ1-1, the complete variable domain reads SAVISQKPSRDICQRGTSLTIQCQVDSQVTMMFWYRQQPGQSLTLIATANQGSEATYESGFVIDKFPISRPNLTFSTLTVSNMSPEDSSIYLCSVEGLRSEAFFGQGTRLTVV.

This chain uses TRBV10-3 with TRBJ1-2; 7 nucleotides line up with TRBD1. Losses at the gene ends were 3 bases for V and 1 base for J; bases not matched to a gene: 5. The V gene's germline CDR1 is ENHRY and CDR2 SYGVKD. This CDR3 has 15 amino acids. The CDR3 here is CAISERGQDNYGYTF. For the CDR3, the DNA is TGTGCCATCAGTGAACGAGGACAGGATAACTATGGCTACACCTTC.

The chain couples TRBV4-2 to TRBJ1-2; D unclear. The CDR3 has 12 amino acids. Trimming removed 1 base from V and 8 bases from J, with 8 bases in between. Germline CDR1 and CDR2: LGHNA and YNFKEQ. The CDR3 DNA reads as TGTGCCAGCAGCCAAGTCAAGCAGGGCTACACCTTC. Its protein is CASSQVKQGYTF.

The chain couples TRBV6-5 to TRBJ1-2, with 10 bases fitting TRBD1. Germline CDR1 and CDR2: MNHEY and SVGAGI. The CDR3 sequence is 13 residues long. Trimming removed 5 bases from V and 6 bases from J; junction bases left unmatched: 3. CDR3 bases: TGTGCCAGCAGTAAGGACAGGGGGAATGGCTACACCTTC. Protein product: CASSKDRGNGYTF.

A single count supports this clone. The chain combines TRBV29-1 with TRBJ2-2; D is perhaps TRBD2 (6 bases). The germline gives CDR1 SQVTM, CDR2 ANQGSEA. The ends were cut back, 6 bases at V and 1 base at J, with 15 bases in the middle. This CDR3 comprises 15 residues. This CDR3 is CSVSLAGKNTGELFF. The CDR3 nucleotides are TGCAGCGTATCCCTTGCGGGGAAGAACACCGGGGAGCTGTTTTTT.

The genes are TRBV7-2 and TRBJ2-7; D possibly matches TRBD1 or TRBD2 (5 bases each). Germline assignment: CDR1 SGHTA and CDR2 FQGNSA. The CDR3 length is 12 residues. Trimming removed 3 bases at V and 5 bases at J, with 8 bases between. This CDR3 is CASSFRDDEQYF. The CDR3 region has the DNA TGTGCCAGCAGCTTCCGGGACGACGAGCAGTACTTC.

The chain has TRBV5-1 and TRBJ1-1; D is perhaps TRBD1 (5 bases). The CDR3 covers 14 residues. V dropped 2 bases and J dropped 3 bases, with 11 bases sitting between them. Germline V lookup: CDR1 SGHRS, CDR2 YFSETQ. The CDR3 bases are TGCGCCAGCAGCTTCGTCCTAGGGGACACTGAAGCTTTCTTT. Translation: CASSFVLGDTEAFF.

The J gene is TRBJ2-7, the V gene TRBV6-6; the D is unclear. The CDR3 covers 13 residues. V was pared by 7 bases and J by 4 bases, with 14 bases between. CDR1 MNHNY and CDR2 SVGAGI come from the germline V gene (reference sequence). The CDR3 DNA follows: TGTGCCAGCATTGGCCAGAACGGGTACGAGCAGTACTTC. It encodes CASIGQNGYEQYF.

The V and J genes are TRBV5-6 and TRBJ1-1; D is undetermined. CDR1 SGHDT and CDR2 YYEEEE come from the germline V gene. The length of the CDR3 is 14 residues. V lost 1 base to trimming and J lost 0 bases, with 7 bases between them. CDR3 DNA sequence: TGTGCCAGCAGCTTGAGGCTTATGAACACTGAAGCTTTCTTT. Residues: CASSLRLMNTEAFF. Together with reference TRBV5-6 and TRBJ1-1, the CDR3 gives the full variable domain: DAGVTQSPTHLIKTRGQQVTLRCSPKSGHDTVSWYQQALGQGPQFIFQYYEEEERQRGNFPDRFSGHQFPNYSSELNVNALLLGDSALYLCASSLRLMNTEAFFGQGTRLTVV.

The chain is built from TRBV5-1 and TRBJ1-3; D is unclear. This CDR3 is 16 amino acids long. CDR1 is SGHRS, CDR2 YFSETQ, per germline. The V end lost 0 bases, the J end lost 3 bases, and 13 bases lay between the germline ends. CDR3 loop: CASSLAGVDRGNTIYF. CDR3 coding DNA: TGCGCCAGCAGCTTGGCCGGAGTGGACCGTGGAAACACCATATATTTT.

As regards this clone: The sample has other DNA sequences that encode this CDR3 too. This chain joins TRBV11-2 and TRBJ1-1; D may be TRBD1 (5 bases). The CDR3 extends over 15 amino acids. Germline CDR1 reads SGHAT; CDR2 reads FQNNGV. Trimming left V 5 bases short and J 4 bases short, with 17 bases between. The CDR3 spells CASSLVGGLSTEAFF. The CDR3 region has the DNA TGTGCCAGCAGCCTGGTCGGGGGGTTGAGCACTGAAGCTTTCTTT.

V and J are TRBV30 and TRBJ1-6, with D unclear. The CDR3 covers 16 residues. V shed 3 bases and J shed 9 bases, with 21 bases lying between them. Germline V gene sequence: CDR1 GTSNPN, CDR2 SVGIG (reference sequence). The chain's CDR3 is CAWSASGPSHPSPLHF. CDR3 DNA sequence: TGTGCCTGGAGCGCCTCAGGCCCTTCTCACCCTTCACCCCTCCACTTT.

This clone turned up a few times. V and J are TRBV6-5 and TRBJ1-1; D might be TRBD1 (6 bases). Looked up from germline, CDR1 is MNHEY and CDR2 is SVGAGI. Trimming removed 5 bases from V and 5 bases from J, with 18 bases in between. This CDR3 region has 15 residues. DNA for the CDR3: TGTGCCAGCAGTCGCGCCTCCTCGGGGGCGACTGAAGCTTTCTTT. Protein sequence: CASSRASSGATEAFF.